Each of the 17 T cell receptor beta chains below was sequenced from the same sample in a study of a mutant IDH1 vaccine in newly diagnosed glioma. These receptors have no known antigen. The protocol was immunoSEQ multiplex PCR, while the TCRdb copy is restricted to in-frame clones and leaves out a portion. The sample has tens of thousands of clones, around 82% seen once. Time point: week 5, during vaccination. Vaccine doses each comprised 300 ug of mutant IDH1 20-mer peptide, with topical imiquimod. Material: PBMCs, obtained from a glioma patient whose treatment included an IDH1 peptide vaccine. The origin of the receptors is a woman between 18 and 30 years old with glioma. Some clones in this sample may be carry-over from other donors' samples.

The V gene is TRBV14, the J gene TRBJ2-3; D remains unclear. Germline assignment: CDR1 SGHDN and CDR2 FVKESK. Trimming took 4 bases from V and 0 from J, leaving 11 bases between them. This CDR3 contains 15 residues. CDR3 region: CASSPIIQSTDTQYF. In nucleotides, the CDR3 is TGTGCCAGCAGCCCTATAATCCAGAGCACAGATACGCAGTATTTT. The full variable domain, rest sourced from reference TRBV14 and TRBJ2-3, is EAGVTQFPSHSVIEKGQTVTLRCDPISGHDNLYWYRRVMGKEIKFLLHFVKESKQDESGMPNNRFLAERTGGTYSTLKVQPAELEDSGVYFCASSPIIQSTDTQYFGPGTRLTVL.

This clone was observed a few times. The CDR3 protein is CASRPSGGGYTF. In DNA form, the CDR3 reads TGTGCCAGCAGACCATCGGGGGGAGGCTACACCTTC. This rearrangement joins TRBV7-2 to TRBJ1-2; TRBD1 might be the D (5 bases). The V and J ends lost 6 bases and 8 bases respectively, with 13 bases between them. The CDR3 spans 12 residues. Germline V gene sequence: CDR1 SGHTA, CDR2 FQGNSA.

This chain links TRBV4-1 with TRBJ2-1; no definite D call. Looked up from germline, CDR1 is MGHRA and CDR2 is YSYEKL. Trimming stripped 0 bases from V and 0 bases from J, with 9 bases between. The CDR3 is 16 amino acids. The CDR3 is CASSQDSTVSYNEQFF. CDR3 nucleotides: TGCGCCAGCAGCCAAGATTCGACGGTCTCCTACAATGAGCAGTTCTTC.

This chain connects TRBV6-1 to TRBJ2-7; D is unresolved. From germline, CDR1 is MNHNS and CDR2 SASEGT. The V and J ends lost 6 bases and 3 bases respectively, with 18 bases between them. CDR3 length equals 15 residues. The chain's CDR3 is CASRAETRPLYEQYF. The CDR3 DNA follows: TGTGCCAGCAGGGCTGAAACGAGGCCCCTCTACGAGCAGTACTTC.

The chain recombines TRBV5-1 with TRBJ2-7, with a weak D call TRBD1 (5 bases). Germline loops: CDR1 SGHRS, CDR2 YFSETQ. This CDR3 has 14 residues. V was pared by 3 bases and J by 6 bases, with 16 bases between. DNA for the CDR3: TGCGCCAGCAGCTGGCGCGGCAGGGAAAGCGAGCAGTACTTC. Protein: CASSWRGRESEQYF.

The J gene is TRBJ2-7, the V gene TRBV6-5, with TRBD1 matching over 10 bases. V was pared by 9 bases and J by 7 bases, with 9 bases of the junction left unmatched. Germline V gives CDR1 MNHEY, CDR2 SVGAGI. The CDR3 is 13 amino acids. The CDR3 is CASQTGGKKEQYF. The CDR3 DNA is TGTGCCAGTCAGACAGGGGGCAAAAAGGAGCAGTACTTC.

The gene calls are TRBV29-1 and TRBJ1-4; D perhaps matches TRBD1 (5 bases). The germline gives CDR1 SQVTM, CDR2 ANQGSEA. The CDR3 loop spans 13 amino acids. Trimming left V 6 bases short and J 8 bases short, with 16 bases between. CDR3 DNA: TGCAGCGTCGCGGGACGCTTCGGAGAAAAACTGTTTTTT. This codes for CSVAGRFGEKLFF.

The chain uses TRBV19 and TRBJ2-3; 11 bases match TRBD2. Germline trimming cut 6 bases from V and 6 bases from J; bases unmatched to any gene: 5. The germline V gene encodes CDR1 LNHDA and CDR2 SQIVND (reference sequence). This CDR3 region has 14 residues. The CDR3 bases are TGTGCCAGTAGGGCACTAGCGGGAGCGGATACGCAGTATTTT. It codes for CASRALAGADTQYF.

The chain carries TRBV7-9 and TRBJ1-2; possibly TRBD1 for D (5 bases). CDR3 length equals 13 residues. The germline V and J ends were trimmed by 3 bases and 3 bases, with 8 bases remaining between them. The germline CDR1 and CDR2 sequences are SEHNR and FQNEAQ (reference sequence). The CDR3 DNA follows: TGTGCCAGCAGCTTTCGGGGGGACTATGGCTACACCTTC. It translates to CASSFRGDYGYTF.

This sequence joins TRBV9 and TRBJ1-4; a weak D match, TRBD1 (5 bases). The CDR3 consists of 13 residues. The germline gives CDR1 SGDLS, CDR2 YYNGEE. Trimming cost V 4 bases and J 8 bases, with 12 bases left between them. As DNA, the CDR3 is TGTGCCAGCAGCCCCGGACGGGACGAAAAACTGTTTTTT. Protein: CASSPGRDEKLFF. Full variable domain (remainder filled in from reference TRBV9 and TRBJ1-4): DSGVTQTPKHLITATGQRVTLRCSPRSGDLSVYWYQQSLDQGLQFLIQYYNGEERAKGNILERFSAQQFPDLHSELNLSSLELGDSALYFCASSPGRDEKLFFGSGTQLSVL.

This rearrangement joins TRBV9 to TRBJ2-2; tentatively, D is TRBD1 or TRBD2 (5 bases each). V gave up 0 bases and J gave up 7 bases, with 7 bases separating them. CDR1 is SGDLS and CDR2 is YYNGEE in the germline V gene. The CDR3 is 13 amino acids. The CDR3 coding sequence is TGTGCCAGCAGCGTAGTTGGGGGCGGGGAGCTGTTTTTT. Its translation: CASSVVGGGELFF. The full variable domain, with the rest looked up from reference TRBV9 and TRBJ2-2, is DSGVTQTPKHLITATGQRVTLRCSPRSGDLSVYWYQQSLDQGLQFLIQYYNGEERAKGNILERFSAQQFPDLHSELNLSSLELGDSALYFCASSVVGGGELFFGEGSRLTVL.

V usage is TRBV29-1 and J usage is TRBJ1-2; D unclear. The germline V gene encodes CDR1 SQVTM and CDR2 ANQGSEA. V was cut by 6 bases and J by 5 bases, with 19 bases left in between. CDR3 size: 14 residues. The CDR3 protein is CSVDRAALGYGYTF. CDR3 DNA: TGCAGCGTGGACCGGGCTGCGCTCGGGTATGGCTACACCTTC.

CDR3 coding DNA: TGTGCCAGCAGTGACTCTAGCGGGGGGGCAGATACGCAGTATTTT. Its protein is CASSDSSGGADTQYF. V usage is TRBV6-4 and J usage is TRBJ2-3; 11 nucleotides match TRBD2. This CDR3 is 15 amino acids long. J lost 4 bases, V lost 0 bases, and 0 bases had no gene match. The germline CDR1 and CDR2 sequences are MRHNA and SNTAGT.

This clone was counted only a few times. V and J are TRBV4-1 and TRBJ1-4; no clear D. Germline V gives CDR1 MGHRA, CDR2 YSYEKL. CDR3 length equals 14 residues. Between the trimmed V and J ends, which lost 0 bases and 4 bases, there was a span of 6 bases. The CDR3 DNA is TGCGCCAGCAGCCAAGAAGCCCTTAATGAAAAACTGTTTTTT. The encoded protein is CASSQEALNEKLFF.

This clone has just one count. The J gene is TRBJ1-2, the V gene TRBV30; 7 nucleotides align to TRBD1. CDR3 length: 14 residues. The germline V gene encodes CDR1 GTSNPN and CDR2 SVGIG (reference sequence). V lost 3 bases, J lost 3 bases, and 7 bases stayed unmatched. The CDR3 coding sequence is TGTGCCTGGAGCGAGACAGGGAGAGACTATGGCTACACCTTC. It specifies CAWSETGRDYGYTF.

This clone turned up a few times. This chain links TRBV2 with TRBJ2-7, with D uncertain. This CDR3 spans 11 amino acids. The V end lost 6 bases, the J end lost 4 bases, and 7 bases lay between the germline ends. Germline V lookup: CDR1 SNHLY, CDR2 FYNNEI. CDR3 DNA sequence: TGTGCCAGCAGGGATTATTACGAGCAGTACTTC. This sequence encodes CASRDYYEQYF.

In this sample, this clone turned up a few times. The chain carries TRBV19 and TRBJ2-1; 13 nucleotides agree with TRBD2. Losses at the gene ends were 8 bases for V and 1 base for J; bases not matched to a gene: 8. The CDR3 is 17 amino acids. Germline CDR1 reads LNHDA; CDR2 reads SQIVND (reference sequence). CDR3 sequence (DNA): TGTGCCAGTGCTACTAGCGGGAGGGCCTCGTCCTACAATGAGCAGTTCTTC. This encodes CASATSGRASSYNEQFF.